These 30 T cell receptor beta chains came from one sample sequenced in a study of T cells in Graves' hyperthyroidism and ophthalmopathy. Template material for amplifying TCR beta CDR3 regions consisted of RNA transcripts. HTBI primers were the set used in a first-round RT-PCR of the TCR CDR3. One entry per CDR3 protein results from TCRdb running MiXCR on the multiplex PCR reads. The sample lists hundreds of thousands of distinct CDR3 sequences, more than 12% occurring once. The specimen was blood. Every receptor here comes from a middle-aged man with Graves' ophthalmopathy.

In this sample, this clonotype turned up a few times. This chain connects TRBV29-1 to TRBJ1-4; D is undetermined. Germline CDR1 reads SQVTM; CDR2 reads ANQGSEA. This CDR3 has 13 residues. V was clipped by 6 bases and J by 5 bases, with 13 bases between them. Written as DNA, the CDR3 is TGCAGCGTGTCCCGTTCCCGAAATGAAAAACTGTTTTTT. Translating it yields CSVSRSRNEKLFF.

This clonotype has at least ten counts. This chain uses TRBV20-1 with TRBJ2-1; TRBD1 might be the D (5 bases). V lost 0 bases, J lost 12 bases, and 9 bases lay in between. CDR1 is DFQATT, CDR2 SNEGSKA, per germline (reference sequence). The CDR3 covers 11 residues. The CDR3 DNA sequence: TGCAGTGCTAGAGAAGACAGCTCGCAGTTCTTC. This codes for CSAREDSSQFF.

To note about this clonotype: Given a much more abundant clone one base away, this may be a read error. The CDR3 DNA sequence: TGTGCCAGCAGTTTCTCACTAGCGGGAGCTAACGAGCAGTACTTC. Residues: CASSFSLAGANEQYF. The chain couples TRBV27 to TRBJ2-7; TRBD2 matches 11 bases. CDR1 MNHEY and CDR2 SMNVEV come from the germline V gene (reference sequence). J was trimmed by 5 bases and V by 3 bases; bases with no gene match: 6. CDR3 length equals 15 residues.

This clonotype was observed a handful of times. The J gene is TRBJ2-3, the V gene TRBV4-1; maybe TRBD1 (5 bases). CDR3 length: 17 amino acids. Germline CDR1 MGHRA, CDR2 YSYEKL. V was trimmed by 0 bases and J by 0 bases, leaving 13 bases between them. The CDR3: CASSQEGRASSTDTQYF. CDR3 nucleotide sequence: TGCGCCAGCAGCCAAGAGGGCAGGGCGTCTAGCACAGATACGCAGTATTTT.

V is TRBV7-9 and J is TRBJ1-2; 8 positions agree with TRBD1. V gave up 4 bases and J gave up 0 bases; unmatched junction bases: 10. The CDR3 covers 17 residues. Germline values: CDR1 SEHNR, CDR2 FQNEAQ (reference sequence). The CDR3 protein is CASSSLRNRGTNYGYTF. The CDR3 DNA reads TGTGCCAGCAGCTCCCTCCGGAACAGGGGGACTAACTATGGCTACACCTTC.

This clonotype was observed at least ten times. The rearrangement uses TRBV19 and TRBJ1-5; possible D gene TRBD1, 5 bases. This CDR3 contains 15 residues. V gave up 3 bases and J gave up 2 bases, with 11 bases separating them. Germline CDR1 and CDR2: LNHDA and SQIVND (reference sequence). The CDR3 loop is CASSMGDLGNQPQHF. CDR3 in DNA: TGTGCCAGTAGTATGGGGGACCTCGGCAATCAGCCCCAGCATTTT.

The table lists this clonotype with a count of one. A much bigger clone sits one base away, suggesting this may be a read error. The chain is built from TRBV27 and TRBJ1-5; tentative D call: TRBD1 (5 bases). Germline CDR1 MNHEY, CDR2 SMNVEV (reference sequence). Trimming pared 4 bases from V and 4 bases from J, leaving 11 bases between. The CDR3 contains 14 residues. The CDR3 DNA sequence: TGTGCCAGCAGTTACGGACATCATAATCAGCCCCAGCATTTT. It is translated as CASSYGHHNQPQHF.

This clonotype showed up just a few times. The chain uses TRBV15 and TRBJ1-2; weak D call: TRBD1 (6 bases). The CDR3 has 17 residues. CDR1 is LNHNV and CDR2 is YYDKDF in the germline V gene (reference sequence). Trimming cost V 0 bases and J 4 bases, with 18 bases left between them. CDR3 coding DNA: TGTGCCACCAGCAGAGATAGGGGGGCAGGGCTCAGCTATGGCTACACCTTC. This encodes CATSRDRGAGLSYGYTF.

This clonotype was found many times. V gene TRBV27 combines with J gene TRBJ1-4, with D possibly TRBD1 on 5 matching bases. This CDR3 contains 16 residues. Germline values: CDR1 MNHEY, CDR2 SMNVEV (reference sequence). V lost 5 bases and J lost 3, with 16 bases in between. The CDR3 DNA reads as TGTGCCAGCAGTCCCCTCCCGGGGCGGGCTAATGAAAAACTGTTTTTT. It specifies CASSPLPGRANEKLFF.

This clonotype was recorded only once. The rearrangement joins TRBV25-1 to TRBJ2-1, with 10 bases fitting TRBD2. The V gene's germline CDR1 is MGHDK and CDR2 SYGVNS. This CDR3 is 17 amino acids long. Losses at the gene ends were 10 bases for V and 3 bases for J; bases not matched to a gene: 15. The chain's CDR3 is CATLGGLATKNYNEQFF. Here the CDR3 DNA reads TGTGCCACCCTTGGGGGACTAGCGACAAAAAACTACAATGAGCAGTTCTTC. Based on the CDR3 plus reference TRBV25-1 and TRBJ2-1, the full variable domain is EADIYQTPRYLVIGTGKKITLECSQTMGHDKMYWYQQDPGMELHLIHYSYGVNSTEKGDLSSESTVSRIRTEHFPLTLESARPSHTSQYLCATLGGLATKNYNEQFFGPGTRLTVL.

This clonotype was seen many times. V and J are TRBV3-1 and TRBJ1-1; D call uncertain. CDR1 is LGHDT, CDR2 YNNKEL, per germline (reference sequence). The CDR3 spans 11 residues. Trimming stripped 6 bases from V and 5 bases from J, with 7 bases between. The CDR3 region has the DNA TGTGCCAGCAGGAGGGAAACTGAAGCTTTCTTT. Its protein is CASRRETEAFF.

The rearrangement links TRBV12-3 or TRBV12-4 to TRBJ2-5; 9 bases line up with TRBD2. The CDR3 spans 14 residues. Unmatched junction bases numbered 7, after V lost 6 bases and J lost 5 bases. DNA for the CDR3: TGTGCCAGCAGCCCAGCGGGGGGCTGGGAGACCCAGTACTTC. Amino acids: CASSPAGGWETQYF.

A word on this clonotype: A much larger clone lies one base from this, so it may be a read error. The chain employs TRBV2 and TRBJ1-3, with D possibly being TRBD1 (5 bases). CDR3 length: 15 residues. Germline V lookup: CDR1 SNHLY, CDR2 FYNNEI. In DNA, the CDR3 is TGTGCCAGCAGTCGCCTCGGGACGTCTGGAAACACCACATATTTT. This translates into CASSRLGTSGNTTYF.

This clonotype showed up many times. The chain carries TRBV24-1 and TRBJ2-3, with D possibly being TRBD2 (5 bases). The germline V gene has CDR1 KGHDR and CDR2 SFDVKD. The germline V and J ends were trimmed by 1 base and 1 base, with 17 bases remaining between them. This CDR3 spans 18 amino acids. The CDR3 loop reads CATSDFWESGSGTDTQYF. Here the CDR3 DNA reads TGTGCCACCAGTGATTTTTGGGAGTCGGGATCCGGCACAGATACGCAGTATTTT.

V is TRBV10-2 and J is TRBJ1-2; D not certain. Trimming took 2 bases from V and 6 from J, leaving 10 bases between them. Germline CDR1 is WSHSY and CDR2 is SAAADI. The CDR3 is made up of 13 amino acids. CDR3 sequence reads: CASSEGGIHGYTF. For the CDR3, the DNA is TGCGCCAGCAGTGAGGGCGGAATCCATGGCTACACCTTC.

This clonotype was recorded a few times. The chain employs TRBV7-9 and TRBJ2-3; the D gene is possibly TRBD1 (5 bases). V was shortened by 2 bases and J by 6 bases, with 18 bases between the two germline ends. Germline assignment: CDR1 SEHNR and CDR2 FQNEAQ (reference sequence). This CDR3 is built from 16 residues. The CDR3 reads CASSLIQVGPADTQYF. CDR3 coding DNA: TGTGCCAGCAGCTTAATACAGGTTGGACCTGCGGATACGCAGTATTTT.

This clonotype was recorded at least ten times. V gene TRBV12-3 or TRBV12-4 combines with J gene TRBJ1-2; 7 bases agree with TRBD1. J lost 7 bases, V lost 8 bases, and 28 bases had no gene match. CDR3 length equals 19 residues. The CDR3 region has the DNA TGTGCCAGCCAACGACGTGACAACAGGGGCCTTTTTTCCTTGCGTGGCTACACCTTC. This gives the protein CASQRRDNRGLFSLRGYTF.

Note on this clonotype: One end of the junction does not line up with germline, which may come from a read error. V and J are TRBV7-7 and TRBJ2-1, with a tentative D call TRBD2 (6 bases). The V gene's germline CDR1 is SSHAT and CDR2 FNYEAQ (reference sequence). This CDR3 comprises 14 residues. CDR3 nucleotide sequence: TGTGCTAGCAGCTTGGGACTGTCGGAGGGTGAGCAGTTCTTC. Amino acid sequence: CASSLGLSEGEQFF.

This clonotype was detected ten times or more. The rearrangement uses TRBV20-1 and TRBJ2-7, with 10 bases lining up with TRBD2. The germline CDR1 and CDR2 sequences are DFQATT and SNEGSKA (reference sequence). V shed 5 bases, J shed 0 bases, and the junction held 4 bases outside the gene matches. The CDR3 has 14 residues. CDR3 sequence: CSAQSSGSSYEQYF. In DNA form, the CDR3 reads TGCAGTGCTCAATCTAGCGGGAGCTCCTACGAGCAGTACTTC.

This clonotype was counted at least ten times. The CDR3, as DNA: TGCAGTGCTAGACCAATTCACAGGGCCCGGAGTGAAAAACTGTTTTTT. Its translation is CSARPIHRARSEKLFF. The chain couples TRBV20-1 to TRBJ1-4; weak D call: TRBD1 (6 bases). V lost 2 bases and J 7 bases, leaving 20 bases between the germline ends. Per germline, CDR1 DFQATT and CDR2 SNEGSKA (reference sequence). The CDR3 runs 16 residues.

This clonotype has a count of ten or more. This chain joins TRBV5-1 and TRBJ2-1; D may be TRBD1 or TRBD2 (5 bases each). V gave up 3 bases and J gave up 7 bases, with 14 bases separating them. CDR1 is SGHRS and CDR2 is YFSETQ in the germline V gene. CDR3 size: 14 residues. CDR3 amino acids: CASSSRGEVNEQFF. The CDR3 coding sequence is TGCGCCAGCAGCTCGAGGGGCGAGGTTAATGAGCAGTTCTTC.

On this clonotype: Since a much larger clone is just one base distant, this may be a read error. The rearrangement uses TRBV25-1 and TRBJ2-7, with 11 bases identical to TRBD2. Germline V gene lookup returns CDR1 MGHDK and CDR2 SYGVNS. The ends lost 2 bases at V and 7 bases at J; junction bases unmatched: 7. The CDR3 contains 15 residues. CDR3 in DNA: TGTGCCAGCAGTGAAGTAGCGGGAGGGCCGGGGGAGCAGTACTTC. Translated: CASSEVAGGPGEQYF.

There are many counts of this clonotype. The gene calls are TRBV20-1 and TRBJ1-5; no reliable D call. V lost 3 bases, J lost 4 bases, and 16 bases lay in between. The CDR3 has 15 amino acids. From germline, CDR1 is DFQATT and CDR2 SNEGSKA (reference sequence). DNA for the CDR3: TGCAGTGCTAGTCAGCGCCCGGAACGAAATCAGCCCCAGCATTTT. Translating gives CSASQRPERNQPQHF.

This clonotype was seen many times. The chain employs TRBV20-1 and TRBJ2-3, with 8 bases lining up with TRBD1. This CDR3 is built from 16 residues. Germline CDR1 reads DFQATT; CDR2 reads SNEGSKA (reference sequence). V dropped 0 bases and J dropped 6; count of bases not matched to a gene: 11. The CDR3 DNA sequence: TGCAGTGCTAGAGAGACAGGGGAGCAGGAATGGGATACGCAGTATTTT. Translation gives CSARETGEQEWDTQYF.

This clonotype was recorded many times. The gene calls are TRBV5-1 and TRBJ1-2; 8 nucleotides match TRBD1. The CDR3 has 17 amino acids. V was pared by 4 bases and J by 2 bases, with 13 bases of the junction left unmatched. CDR1 and CDR2 (germline): SGHRS, YFSETQ. DNA of the CDR3: TGCGCCAGCAGCCCCACAGGGACAGGAAGCCCAAACTATGGCTACACCTTC. It codes for CASSPTGTGSPNYGYTF.

This clonotype was detected many times. This chain joins TRBV7-8 and TRBJ2-7; D perhaps matches TRBD2 (5 bases). The CDR3 runs to 14 residues. Germline values: CDR1 SGHVS, CDR2 FQNEAQ. V lost 4 bases and J lost 1, with 11 bases in between. Here the CDR3 DNA reads TGTGCCAGCAGCTCGAGTCGGAGGTCCTACGAGCAGTACTTC. It translates to CASSSSRRSYEQYF.

This rearrangement joins TRBV6-1 to TRBJ1-6; TRBD1 matches 9 bases. The CDR3 spans 17 residues. The ends lost 0 bases at V and 13 bases at J; junction bases unmatched: 13. From germline, CDR1 is MNHNS and CDR2 SASEGT. This CDR3 reads CASSEALLGTGLHPLHF. For the CDR3, the DNA is TGTGCCAGCAGTGAAGCTCTCTTGGGGACAGGGCTACATCCCCTCCACTTT.

There are many counts of this clonotype. The V call is TRBV18, the J call TRBJ1-2, with D perhaps TRBD1 (5 bases). CDR1 is KGHSH and CDR2 is LQKENI in the germline V gene. The length of the CDR3 is 16 residues. V lost 3 bases and J lost 2, with 16 bases in between. In DNA form, the CDR3 reads TGTGCCAGCTCACCCGCCCAGGTCAGGGCCAACTATGGCTACACCTTC. Translation: CASSPAQVRANYGYTF.

This clonotype came up a few times. Since a much larger clone is just one base distant, this may be a read error. The chain uses TRBV13 and TRBJ2-7; TRBD1 agrees at 10 bases. CDR1 is PRHDT and CDR2 is FYEKMQ in the germline V gene (reference sequence). V dropped 5 bases and J dropped 2; count of bases not matched to a gene: 3. This CDR3 has 14 amino acids. The CDR3, as DNA: TGTGCCAGCAGCGAAGGGACAGGGGCCTACGAGCAGTACTTC. Amino acids: CASSEGTGAYEQYF.

This clonotype was counted many times. The rearrangement links TRBV2 to TRBJ2-2; the D gene is possibly TRBD1 (6 bases). The CDR3 covers 17 residues. V dropped 2 bases and J dropped 0 bases, with 13 bases sitting between them. Germline values: CDR1 SNHLY, CDR2 FYNNEI. The CDR3 DNA reads TGTGCCAGCAGTGAAATCTCGGCAGGGGCGAACACCGGGGAGCTGTTTTTT. The encoded protein is CASSEISAGANTGELFF.